Detailed here is one T cell receptor (beta chain). Its antigen is currently not known. No per-base quality is available; no much larger clone lies one base away. These data are taken from a study of cytomegalovirus exposure and HLA in healthy donors (dated by TCRdb to about 2017). Regarding the study in general: According to a later analysis, the roughly 120 validation repertoires were produced on the same platform as the roughly 700 repertoires of the first cohort. The aim of the study was to test whether cataloging public T cell receptors could identify signatures of past pathogen exposure. To predict cytomegalovirus infection status, the study combined high-throughput TCR immunosequencing, statistical association of individual TCRs with disease status, and machine learning. A separate validation cohort of roughly 110 different subjects was used in addition to the approximately 700-subject first cohort. Study-wide conclusions, independent of this receptor: Across donors, most TCR sequences were observed very rarely, whereas some public TCRs were present in many individuals. In vitro tests confirmed that a few of the cytomegalovirus-associated TCR beta chains recognize cytomegalovirus antigens. Of the cluster scores, 90% to 95% were above 0 in a later analysis, which found that TCRs clustered in the first cohort also tended to co-occur in the 120 validation repertoires. According to the authors, the approach could potentially be generalized to other disease states and immunological phenotypes. Cytomegalovirus status was reported to be diagnosed by the classifier with high specificity and sensitivity in both the original and validation cohorts. The study gave a list of some 150 TCR beta chains associated with cytomegalovirus. A later analysis lacked HLA typing for the validation cohort, so it scored co-occurrence in that cohort across all 120 or so repertoires.

Donors formed part of the validation cohort, which comprised 120 or so subjects and was distinct from the first cohort of under 850 subjects. V is pruned by 5 bases and J by 5 bases, leaving 12 bases of the junction without a gene match. CDR1 is given as MNHEY and CDR2 as SMNVEV, both from the germline V gene (reference sequence). There are 17 amino acids in the CDR3, from cysteine to phenylalanine inclusive. The DNA shown is the 51-base CDR3, in frame from base 1. The library relied on the immunoSEQ multiplex PCR assay. The published analysis was carried out like this. A statistical classification framework was developed to diagnose cytomegalovirus status using the catalog of TCR beta chain sequences. Held by TCRdb, this immuneACCESS table contains in-frame sequences only and omits some clones. Under half of the omission traces to an unresolved V gene where checked; the cause of the rest is unknown. That table gives V, J and clone size, and the DNA gave D and trimming. The sample includes about 280,000 clones, with over 75% observed a single time. The top ten clonotypes cover over 0.7% of the sample.

Material for sequencing was PBMCs. Recombination linked TRBV27 to TRBJ2-3, with 11 bases matching TRBD2. The sequence was obtained from a woman under 30 in good health and CMV-seronegative. In nucleotides, the sequence is TGTGCCAGCAGTACCACGGTTAGCGGGAGGGGCCGAGATACGCAGTATTTT. It translates as CASSTTVSGRGRDTQYF.